This TCR beta chain was identified in a study of spatial heterogeneity in lung cancer. TCRdb independently ran MiXCR on the 5' RACE reads; one entry per CDR3 protein. The sample includes under 10,000 distinct CDR3 sequences, around 5% of them seen just once. V was clipped by 6 bases and J by 8 bases; unmatched bases: 16. CDR3 length: 15 amino acids. The germline CDR1 and CDR2 sequences are SQVTM and ANQGSEA. This clonotype was seen many times. Time point specified: sample taken at primary tumor resection. TCRs were sequenced from unsorted whole RNA of tumor, nontumor lung or PBMC. The chain is built from TRBV29-1 and TRBJ2-1; 7 nucleotides agree with TRBD2. Sequenced material: PBMCs, taken at surgery. This TCR derives from a male donor with early-stage non-small cell lung cancer. The CDR3 coding sequence is TGCAGCGTGACGCGGACTGGCGGGAGTAGGGATGAGCAGTTCTTC. It encodes CSVTRTGGSRDEQFF.